The sequence of this T cell receptor (beta chain) was determined in a study of identical twins. Overall study findings and caveats: Twins shared out-of-frame alpha sequences with excess low generation probability. Abundant cord blood beta clonotypes carried fewer insertions; memory repertoires showed none.

Each donor (without exception) was a healthy Caucasian. CDR1 is MGHRA, CDR2 YSYEKL, per germline. Trimming left V 0 bases short and J 7 bases short, with 21 bases between. The CDR3 sequence is 18 residues long. Template switching (which added a universal primer site) was used, and cDNA carried unique molecular identifiers. TCRdb passed the 5' RACE reads through MiXCR, listing each CDR3 protein once. The sample consists of 690,000 or so distinct CDR3 sequences, around 6.1% of them appearing once. With regard to this clonotype: Its antigen is still unknown.

This rearrangement joins TRBV4-1 to TRBJ1-4; TRBD1 might be the D (6 bases). The sequenced sample consisted of naive T cells sorted from blood. This clonotype was obtained from a man aged 18 to 29 in good health. The CDR3: CASSQEGSGWTVGEKLFF. The CDR3 DNA reads as TGCGCCAGCAGCCAAGAAGGTTCGGGGTGGACAGTGGGTGAAAAACTGTTTTTT.